This T cell receptor (beta chain) was obtained from a study of T-cell memory formation after mild COVID-19. Study-level information: Largely, TCR clusters stayed within a single donor.

General study results and limits: Cross-reactive memory appears to have joined, as suggested by some responding clones showing up in pre-infection memory. Clones contracting over day 15 to 85 were CD4/CD8 balanced, with later expanders leaning CD4+.

The CDR3 loop spans 12 amino acids. V dropped 2 bases and J dropped 8 bases, with 9 bases sitting between them. Germline V gives CDR1 SGHTA, CDR2 FQGNSA. TCR alpha and TCR beta cDNA libraries carrying sample barcodes and UMIs were produced by 5'RACE using constant-segment primers. TCRdb fed the 5' RACE reads into MiXCR, producing one record per CDR3 protein. The table shows 500,000 to 650,000 distinct CDR3 sequences, with less than 25% occurring only once. On this clonotype itself: Its antigen remains unknown.

The sample taken for sequencing was PBMCs or a T cell subset sorted from them (not recorded which). This sequence was found in an adult woman who had mild COVID-19 (a few samples of this study predate the infection). Cell type and time point are not known. The chain employs TRBV7-2 and TRBJ1-2; D may be TRBD1 (6 bases). CDR3 nucleotide sequence: TGTGCCAGCAGCTTACACAGGGACGGCTACACCTTC. Protein product: CASSLHRDGYTF.